The 13 T cell receptor beta chains below were found in one sample sequenced in a study of cytomegalovirus exposure and HLA in healthy donors. PCR primers comprised 60 Vbeta and 13 Jbeta primers. Assay: immunoSEQ multiplex PCR; the TCRdb copy retains only in-frame clones and omits some. The data hold fewer than 200,000 clones, with more than 65% observed a single time. The sequencing input was PBMCs. The receptors originated from a woman aged 50 to 60 in good health and CMV-seronegative.

CDR3 sequence (DNA): TGTGCCAGCAGTCACGGACAACGCACAGATACGCAGTATTTT. Translation gives CASSHGQRTDTQYF. The chain employs TRBV28 and TRBJ2-3; perhaps TRBD1 as D (5 bases). Trimming removed 5 bases at V and 1 base at J, with 10 bases between. The germline V gene encodes CDR1 MDHEN and CDR2 SYDVKM. The CDR3 contains 14 residues.

The chain employs TRBV11-2 and TRBJ2-1, with a possible D match to TRBD2 (6 bases). V dropped 0 bases and J dropped 6 bases, with 9 bases sitting between them. Germline CDR1 SGHAT, CDR2 FQNNGV. CDR3 length equals 14 residues. The CDR3 nucleotides are TGTGCCAGCAGCTTAGATCTGGGGGGCAATGAGCAGTTCTTC. Translating gives CASSLDLGGNEQFF.

The chain has TRBV7-2 and TRBJ2-3, with TRBD2 matching 9 bases. Germline V lookup: CDR1 SGHTA, CDR2 FQGNSA. The CDR3 contains 12 residues. In DNA, the CDR3 is TGTGCAGGTAGCGGGGGTCCAGATACGCAGTATTTT. Translating gives CAGSGGPDTQYF.

This clone has only one observation. The V call is TRBV2, the J call TRBJ1-5; D is possibly TRBD1 (6 bases). From germline, CDR1 is SNHLY and CDR2 FYNNEI. The CDR3 has 14 amino acids. V was trimmed by 5 bases and J by 0 bases, leaving 8 bases between them. Here the CDR3 reads CASSLQGSNQPQHF. In DNA, the CDR3 is TGTGCCAGCAGTTTACAGGGTAGCAATCAGCCCCAGCATTTT.

CDR3 in DNA: TGTGCCAGCAGCTCCGGGACAGGCTACGAGCAGTACTTC. Amino acid sequence: CASSSGTGYEQYF. The V and J genes are TRBV25-1 and TRBJ2-7; 8 bases map to TRBD1. V lost 6 bases, J lost 3 bases, and 4 bases stayed unmatched. The length of the CDR3 is 13 residues. Germline V gives CDR1 MGHDK, CDR2 SYGVNS.

This clone has only one observation. The chain combines TRBV5-4 with TRBJ2-7; 8 nucleotides align to TRBD2. The V and J ends lost 4 bases and 4 bases, in that order; junction bases with no gene match: 10. CDR1 SGHNT and CDR2 YYREEE come from the germline V gene (reference sequence). The CDR3 extends over 15 amino acids. The CDR3 DNA sequence: TGTGCCAGCAGCCAAAAAGCGGGAGCGTCGTACGAGCAGTACTTC. Translated, it gives CASSQKAGASYEQYF.

The chain carries TRBV10-3 and TRBJ2-1; 13 nucleotides line up with TRBD2. The CDR3 loop spans 16 amino acids. J lost 7 bases, V lost 4 bases, and 7 bases had no gene match. CDR1 and CDR2 (germline): ENHRY, SYGVKD. The CDR3 region has the DNA TGTGCCATCAGTGGCGGGACTAGCGGGATTAGTAATGAGCAGTTCTTC. Protein sequence: CAISGGTSGISNEQFF.

This chain joins TRBV15 and TRBJ2-5; a possible D gene is TRBD1 (5 bases). This CDR3 has 16 amino acids. The germline V and J ends were trimmed by 2 bases and 5 bases, with 18 bases remaining between them. CDR1 and CDR2 from the germline V gene are LNHNV and YYDKDF (reference sequence). In nucleotides, the CDR3 is TGTGCCACCAGCAGAATGGGAAACAGGAGTAGGGAGACCCAGTACTTC. This sequence encodes CATSRMGNRSRETQYF.

The CDR3 sequence: CASSLGTGSGGYTF. The CDR3 DNA follows: TGTGCCAGCAGCCTCGGGACAGGGTCGGGAGGCTACACCTTC. This chain connects TRBV7-2 to TRBJ1-2; 9 bases map to TRBD1. Germline V gene data show CDR1 as SGHTA and CDR2 as FQGNSA. This CDR3 is 14 amino acids long. The ends lost 5 bases at V and 8 bases at J; junction bases unmatched: 9.

The chain has TRBV5-1 and TRBJ2-5; D is ambiguous. The V and J ends lost 0 bases and 2 bases respectively, with 5 bases between them. Germline V lookup: CDR1 SGHRS, CDR2 YFSETQ. The CDR3 is 13 amino acids. The CDR3 reads CASSLERQETQYF. In DNA form, the CDR3 reads TGCGCCAGCAGCTTGGAACGGCAAGAGACCCAGTACTTC. Drawing the rest from reference TRBV5-1 and TRBJ2-5, the complete variable domain is KAGVTQTPRYLIKTRGQQVTLSCSPISGHRSVSWYQQTPGQGLQFLFEYFSETQRNKGNFPGRFSGRQFSNSRSEMNVSTLELGDSALYLCASSLERQETQYFGPGTRLLVL.

The chain is built from TRBV9 and TRBJ2-1, with 11 bases lining up with TRBD1. V lost 3 bases, J lost 10 bases, and 12 bases stayed unmatched. Germline CDR1 and CDR2: SGDLS and YYNGEE. The CDR3 is 16 residues long. In DNA form, the CDR3 reads TGTGCCAGCAGCGCCCCTGGGACAGGGGGGCTCAGGGAGCAGTTCTTC. It yields the protein CASSAPGTGGLREQFF.

V usage is TRBV19 and J usage is TRBJ2-1, with 7 nucleotides matching TRBD2. Per germline, CDR1 LNHDA and CDR2 SQIVND (reference sequence). The CDR3 contains 12 residues. The V segment lost 11 bases and the J segment 8 bases; nucleotides outside the gene matches: 9. The DNA for the CDR3 is TGTGCCTCTACCGGGGGGAGTGATGAGCAGTTCTTC. Protein sequence: CASTGGSDEQFF.

This clone was recorded once. V and J are TRBV10-1 and TRBJ1-1, with unresolved D. Per germline, CDR1 WNHNN and CDR2 SYGVQD (reference sequence). Between the trimmed V and J ends, which lost 6 bases and 6 bases, there was a span of 14 bases. The CDR3 extends over 13 amino acids. For the CDR3, the DNA is TGCGCCAGCAGGCCGGCGAGGGTCGCTGAAGCTTTCTTT. Translating it yields CASRPARVAEAFF.